The rows below give T cell receptor beta chains drawn from one sample of a study of cytomegalovirus exposure and HLA in healthy donors. The table came from immunoSEQ multiplex PCR; TCRdb's copy has only in-frame clones and leaves some out. Of around 75,000 clones in the sample, approximately 80% were seen once. Sequences were obtained from PBMCs. The receptor set was obtained from a man aged 25-40 years in good health and CMV-seronegative. CDR3s include the opening cysteine and the closing phenylalanine or tryptophan. Clone size, where shown, is once, few, many, or a class for clones that have expanded.

size,J,V,CDR3
.,TRBJ2-1,TRBV6-4,CASTQTSGTSDEQFF
.,TRBJ2-3,TRBV2,CASKYDRGLTDTQYF
.,TRBJ2-2,TRBV28,CASSFSPIRTGELFF
.,TRBJ1-1,TRBV25-1,CASTLAGTGGSTEAFF
.,TRBJ2-5,TRBV11-2,CASSLKGSGGQETQYF
.,TRBJ1-5,TRBV5-1,CASSAGQPNQPQHF
.,TRBJ2-1,TRBV13,CASSLGAGYEQFF
.,TRBJ2-1,TRBV6-5,CASNPGGSSYNEQFF
.,TRBJ1-2,TRBV7-9,CASSLGTGGGYTF
.,TRBJ2-3,TRBV4-3,CASSQDLQRGNTDTQYF
.,TRBJ2-1,TRBV7-2,CASSLVGSSGYNEQFF
.,TRBJ2-5,TRBV5-1,CASSSQTDRRRETQYF
.,TRBJ2-7,TRBV5-6,CASSLAHYEQYF
once,TRBJ1-2,TRBV6-4,CASSPVLYNYGYTF
many,TRBJ2-7,TRBV5-4,CASSLKTSGGREQYF
.,TRBJ2-1,TRBV7-2,CASSVPAANEQFF
few,TRBJ1-2,TRBV4-1,CASSPSQGNYGYTF
.,TRBJ1-5,TRBV5-7,CASSFLGGNEGGNQPQHF
.,TRBJ1-5,TRBV6-1,CASIQGAHQPQHF
.,TRBJ1-6,TRBV6-5,CASSYDGQGNSPLHF
.,TRBJ1-2,TRBV13,CASASFSRFRGQGAGGYTF
.,TRBJ2-7,TRBV4-3,CASSRGPGGASSYEQYF
.,TRBJ2-7,TRBV21-1,CASSKVPSGEPYEQYF
once,TRBJ2-5,TRBV4-2,CASSQARGLAGVETQYF